Listed below are T cell receptor beta chains from one sample, sequenced in a study of T cell changes during pregnancy in multiple sclerosis. Data came from immunoSEQ multiplex PCR; TCRdb stores just in-frame clones and leaves some out. The sample lists more than 65,000 clones, 75% to 90% occurring once. The sequences come from peripheral blood, collected after pregnancy. The receptor set was obtained from a female donor in good health, enrolled as a control in a pregnancy study. CDR3s include the opening cysteine and the closing phenylalanine or tryptophan.

>TRBV7-2|TRBJ2-5|14
CASSLPPSRETQYF
>TRBV7-8|TRBJ2-7|14
CASSTRDSRGEQYF
>TRBV5-6|TRBJ1-1|14
CASSLDRRNTEAFF
>TRBV25-1|TRBJ1-5|14
CASMPQGWDQPQHF
>TRBV29-1|TRBJ2-5|12
CSVVRVKETQYF
>TRBV7-2|TRBJ1-4|13
CASSRDRGNELFF
>TRBV9|TRBJ2-5|14
CASSLGQYQETQYF
>TRBV18|TRBJ2-7|12
CASSEASREQYF
>TRBV11-3|TRBJ2-6|17
CASSAGTGGTRANVLTF
>TRBV19|TRBJ2-1|13
CASEQRGAFEQFF
>TRBV11-2|TRBJ2-2|16
CASSPPLRLDTGELFF
>TRBV6-1|TRBJ2-7|14
CASRPGLADYEQYF
>TRBV5-8|TRBJ2-6|17
CASSQALQSSGANVLTF
>TRBV9|TRBJ2-4|15
CASSAVGQGRDIQYF
>TRBV23-1|TRBJ2-6|19
CASSQSERGTPSGANVLTF
>TRBV5-4|TRBJ2-7|15
CASSFPRDSVYEQYF
>TRBV6-5|TRBJ2-7|14
CASTLRAGAYEQYF
>TRBV10-2|TRBJ1-1|15
CASYKGRDWNTEAFF
>TRBV18|TRBJ1-2|13
CASSPEGGYGYTF
>TRBV7-8|TRBJ2-7|13
CASFGAGAYEQYF
>TRBV4-3|TRBJ2-5|15
CASSQADRGGETQYF
>TRBV4-1|TRBJ1-2|20
CASSQDGGTGTGGGHYGYTF
>TRBV5-6|TRBJ1-2|14
CASSPEGENYGYTF
>TRBV5-5|TRBJ1-5|16
CASSLGPQGNNQPQHF
>TRBV10-1|TRBJ1-6|14
CASSENYGNSPLHF
>TRBV10-1|TRBJ1-2|12
CASRNRDYGYTF